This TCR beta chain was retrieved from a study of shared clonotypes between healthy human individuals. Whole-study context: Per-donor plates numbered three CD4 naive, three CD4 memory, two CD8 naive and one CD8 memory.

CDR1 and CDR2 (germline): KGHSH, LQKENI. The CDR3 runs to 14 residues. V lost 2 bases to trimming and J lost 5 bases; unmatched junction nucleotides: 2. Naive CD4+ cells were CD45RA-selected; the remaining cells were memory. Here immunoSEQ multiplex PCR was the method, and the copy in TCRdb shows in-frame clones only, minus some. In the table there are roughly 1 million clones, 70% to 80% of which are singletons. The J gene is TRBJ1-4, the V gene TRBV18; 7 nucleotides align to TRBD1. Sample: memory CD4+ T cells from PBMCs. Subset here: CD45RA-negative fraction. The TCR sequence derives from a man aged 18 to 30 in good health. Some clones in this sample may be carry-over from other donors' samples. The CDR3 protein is CASSPDRENEKLFF. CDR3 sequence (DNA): TGTGCCAGCTCACCAGACAGGGAGAATGAAAAACTGTTTTTT.